The 17 T cell receptor beta chains reported below all come from one sample, sequenced in a study of blood T cells in healthy people across ages (dated by TCRdb to about 2015). Library preparation employed 5' RACE. TCRdb lists the instrument as Illumina HiSeq 2500. A second about 7 to 12 cycle PCR used a sample-barcoded 5' primer and a J-beta primer mix. Through fastp at Q25 and MiXCR, TCRdb rebuilt clones from the public reads, retaining in-frame beta chains. Rows are unified per CDR3 protein, each entry keeping the most common DNA and genes. The sample data list about 1 million distinct CDR3 sequences, and 45% of these were observed just once. The biggest ten clones account for approximately 17% of the sample. Sequences were obtained from blood. Receptor source: a woman in her sixties or seventies in good health.

The genes are TRBV6-5 and TRBJ2-7; D possibly corresponds to TRBD2 (6 bases). The germline CDR1 and CDR2 sequences are MNHEY and SVGAGI. The CDR3 length is 16 residues. V was cut by 5 bases and J by 0 bases, with 17 bases left in between. The CDR3, as DNA: TGTGCCAGCAGTCCGTTCGTTAGCGGAAGCTCCTACGAGCAGTACTTC. The encoded protein is CASSPFVSGSSYEQYF.

V gene TRBV27 combines with J gene TRBJ2-5; 11 bases agree with TRBD1. After removal of 6 bases from V and 4 bases from J, the junction contained 7 bases not matched to a gene. The length of the CDR3 is 15 residues. Germline lookup yields CDR1 MNHEY and CDR2 SMNVEV (reference sequence). The CDR3, as DNA: TGTGCCAGCAGGCGGGGGACAGGGGGTCGAGAGACCCAGTACTTC. Its protein product is CASRRGTGGRETQYF.

The V call is TRBV11-2, the J call TRBJ2-1; 10 positions agree with TRBD1. The CDR3 is 16 amino acids. The V gene end was trimmed by 3 bases and the J gene end by 8 bases; junction bases not matched to a gene: 10. Per the germline V gene, CDR1 is SGHAT and CDR2 is FQNNGV. In DNA form, the CDR3 reads TGTGCCAGCAGCTTCAGCGTGCCGGGACAGGGGTATGAGCAGTTCTTC. This gives the protein CASSFSVPGQGYEQFF.

The J gene is TRBJ1-5, the V gene TRBV7-2, with 7 positions matching TRBD1. Germline V gene sequence: CDR1 SGHTA, CDR2 FQGNSA. Trimming at V came to 5 bases and at J to 3 bases, leaving 10 bases not matched to a gene. CDR3 length: 16 amino acids. CDR3 region: CASSRDSGDPNQPQHF. CDR3 DNA sequence: TGTGCCAGCAGCCGGGACAGCGGTGATCCCAATCAGCCCCAGCATTTT.

As concerns this clonotype: A clone one base away is much larger, so this may be a read error. This chain joins TRBV5-1 and TRBJ1-2, with a weak D call TRBD1 (6 bases). There are 12 residues in the CDR3. V was trimmed by 7 bases and J by 6 bases, leaving 13 bases between them. Looked up from germline, CDR1 is SGHRS and CDR2 is YFSETQ. DNA of the CDR3: TGCGCCAGCGGCCCACAGGGTGATGGCTACACCTTC. Residues: CASGPQGDGYTF.

This sequence joins TRBV4-3 and TRBJ2-3; D gene unclear. Germline CDR1 LGHNA, CDR2 YSLEER. The CDR3 is made up of 15 amino acids. Trimming took 0 bases from V and 2 from J, leaving 9 bases between them. The CDR3 spells CASSQEQRHTDTQYF. CDR3 in DNA: TGCGCCAGCAGCCAAGAACAGCGTCACACAGATACGCAGTATTTT.

This clonotype was seen a few times. This chain links TRBV3-1 with TRBJ2-7; the D gene is possibly TRBD2 (5 bases). Germline V gene data show CDR1 as LGHDT and CDR2 as YNNKEL (reference sequence). The CDR3 runs 14 residues. V shed 2 bases and J shed 3 bases, with 11 bases lying between them. CDR3 region: CASSQHGLNYEQYF. In nucleotides, the CDR3 is TGTGCCAGCAGCCAACACGGACTGAACTACGAGCAGTACTTC.

The chain employs TRBV7-3 and TRBJ2-7, with TRBD2 matching 8 bases. This CDR3 is built from 14 residues. CDR1 SGHTA and CDR2 FQGTGA come from the germline V gene. V shed 4 bases and J 6 bases; nucleotides not matched to a gene: 8. As DNA, the CDR3 is TGTGCCAGCAGCTCCAGCGGGAGCTCCACCGAGCAGTACTTC. This translates into CASSSSGSSTEQYF.

The table lists this clonotype with a few counts. The chain is built from TRBV12-3 or TRBV12-4 and TRBJ1-2, with D maybe TRBD1 (5 bases). The CDR3 is 13 residues long. V was clipped by 5 bases and J by 8 bases, with 15 bases between them. The CDR3 is CASSPGRGSGYTF. In nucleotides, the CDR3 is TGTGCCAGCAGTCCCGGTCGGGGGTCGGGCTACACCTTC.

V gene TRBV24-1 combines with J gene TRBJ2-3, with 8 bases lining up with TRBD2. Germline V gene sequence: CDR1 KGHDR, CDR2 SFDVKD. J was trimmed by 6 bases and V by 4 bases; bases with no gene match: 2. The CDR3 spans 13 residues. This chain's CDR3 is CATSDAGGDTQYF. The CDR3 coding sequence is TGTGCCACCAGTGACGCGGGGGGCGATACGCAGTATTTT.

This clonotype was seen many times. CDR3 DNA sequence: TGTGCCAGCAGTTTGAGCTTGGCGGGCAATCAGCCCCAGCATTTT. This translates into CASSLSLAGNQPQHF. The rearrangement joins TRBV28 to TRBJ1-5; D is uncertain. The germline V gene has CDR1 MDHEN and CDR2 SYDVKM. The CDR3 spans 15 residues. V lost 3 bases, J lost 2 bases, and 11 bases lay in between.

This clonotype has a handful of counts. The chain links TRBV29-1 to TRBJ1-2; no definite D call. The CDR3 length is 12 residues. Trimming took 5 bases from V and 3 from J, leaving 10 bases between them. The germline V gene encodes CDR1 SQVTM and CDR2 ANQGSEA. CDR3 DNA sequence: TGCAGCGTTAGACTGAGGGACTATGGCTACACCTTC. Amino acid sequence: CSVRLRDYGYTF.

This clonotype came up a few times. The CDR3: CASSLGGQGATDTQYF. In DNA form, the CDR3 reads TGTGCCAGCAGCTTGGGAGGACAGGGGGCCACAGATACGCAGTATTTT. This chain uses TRBV28 with TRBJ2-3; 11 positions agree with TRBD1. The CDR3 loop spans 16 amino acids. V was pared by 6 bases and J by 2 bases, with 7 bases of the junction left unmatched. The germline CDR1 and CDR2 sequences are MDHEN and SYDVKM.

V is TRBV12-3 or TRBV12-4 and J is TRBJ1-2; a weak D match, TRBD1 (5 bases). The CDR3 is 16 residues long. Trimming removed 6 bases from V and 3 bases from J, with 20 bases in between. Here the CDR3 reads CASSPGGFTPDYGYTF. CDR3 bases: TGTGCCAGCAGCCCTGGGGGGTTTACTCCCGACTATGGCTACACCTTC.

This clonotype was counted at least ten times. The rearrangement joins TRBV5-6 to TRBJ1-1, with no clear D. The germline CDR1 and CDR2 sequences are SGHDT and YYEEEE. The CDR3 is made up of 14 amino acids. The V and J ends lost 1 base and 0 bases respectively, with 7 bases between them. The CDR3 is CASSLTQLNTEAFF. CDR3 coding DNA: TGTGCCAGCAGCTTGACACAACTGAACACTGAAGCTTTCTTT.

This clonotype was found a few times. The chain has TRBV6-5 and TRBJ2-1, with 10 nucleotides matching TRBD2. Germline V CDR1 and CDR2: MNHEY, SVGAGI. CDR3 length equals 15 residues. The junction had 3 bases not matched to a gene; V was cut back by 2 bases and J by 5 bases. The CDR3, as DNA: TGTGCCAGCAGTTACAGCGGGAGGGGCCACAATGAGCAGTTCTTC. Amino acids: CASSYSGRGHNEQFF.

This chain connects TRBV7-9 to TRBJ2-7; D might be TRBD1 (6 bases). The CDR3 has 12 residues. Germline V gene data show CDR1 as SEHNR and CDR2 as FQNEAQ (reference sequence). Trimming shortened V by 6 bases and J by 6 bases, and 12 bases separated the two germline ends. In nucleotides, the CDR3 is TGTGCCAGCAGGCCCTTAGGGGGCGAGCAGTACTTC. This codes for CASRPLGGEQYF. Complete variable domain (other parts from reference TRBV7-9 and TRBJ2-7): DTGVSQNPRHKITKRGQNVTFRCDPISEHNRLYWYRQTLGQGPEFLTYFQNEAQLEKSRLLSDRFSAERPKGSFSTLEIQRTEQGDSAMYLCASRPLGGEQYFGPGTRLTVT.